This TCR beta chain was sequenced in a study of cytomegalovirus exposure and HLA in healthy donors. Study results and caveats: Links to common viral pathogens appeared, in a later analysis, for several of the most significant clusters.

Germline CDR1 is SGHNT and CDR2 is YYREEE (reference sequence). CDR3 length: 16 residues. The trim removed 4 bases at V and 10 bases at J, leaving 12 bases unmatched. Turning to this clone: Antigen unknown.

PCR amplification relied on 60 Vbeta primers (plus 13 Jbeta primers). Sequencing was performed with immunoSEQ multiplex PCR; in TCRdb, only in-frame clones are kept and a portion is missing. This table holds about 160,000 clones, approximately 86% found once. The receptor was derived from a woman between 18 and 30 years old in good health and CMV-seronegative. The V call is TRBV5-4, the J call TRBJ1-6; the match to TRBD1 covers 9 bases. Sequencing input: PBMCs. The CDR3 DNA reads as TGTGCCAGCAGCCCAACCCCGACAGGGGGATACTCACCCCTCCACTTT. This gives the protein CASSPTPTGGYSPLHF. The whole variable domain, filled in from reference TRBV5-4 and TRBJ1-6, reads ETGVTQSPTHLIKTRGQQVTLRCSSQSGHNTVSWYQQALGQGPQFIFQYYREEENGRGNFPPRFSGLQFPNYSSELNVNALELDDSALYLCASSPTPTGGYSPLHFGNGTRLTVT.